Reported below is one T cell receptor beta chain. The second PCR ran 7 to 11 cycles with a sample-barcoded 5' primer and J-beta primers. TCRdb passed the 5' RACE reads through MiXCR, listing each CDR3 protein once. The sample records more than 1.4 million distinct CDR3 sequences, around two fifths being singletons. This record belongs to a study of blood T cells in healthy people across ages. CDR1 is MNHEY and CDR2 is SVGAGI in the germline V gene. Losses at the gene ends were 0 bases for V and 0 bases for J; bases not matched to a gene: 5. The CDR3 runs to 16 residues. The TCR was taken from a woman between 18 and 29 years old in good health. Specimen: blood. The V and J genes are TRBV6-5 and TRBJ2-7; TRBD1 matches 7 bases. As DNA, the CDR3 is TGTGCCAGCAGTTACTCCCCGACAGGGATCTCCTACGAGCAGTACTTC. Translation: CASSYSPTGISYEQYF.